One sample yielded the 25 T cell receptor beta chains listed below, sequenced in a study of cytomegalovirus exposure and HLA in healthy donors. TCRdb's table, derived via immunoSEQ multiplex PCR, lists solely in-frame clones and lacks some. This sample yields 200,000 or so clones, of which about nine tenths are seen a single time; roughly 2% belongs to the top ten. Sequencing used PBMCs. The receptors shown here come from a woman aged 18-29 years in good health and CMV-seropositive.

Here the CDR3 reads CASSFDRVLLPQHF. The DNA of the CDR3 is TGTGCCAGCAGTTTCGACAGGGTGTTACTGCCCCAGCATTTT. The chain links TRBV28 to TRBJ1-5, with 7 bases matching TRBD1. CDR1 and CDR2 from the germline V gene are MDHEN and SYDVKM. Germline trimming cut 3 bases from V and 9 bases from J; bases unmatched to any gene: 8. This CDR3 comprises 14 residues.

V usage is TRBV29-1 and J usage is TRBJ2-3; TRBD2 agrees at 9 bases. The CDR3 contains 17 residues. In germline, CDR1 is SQVTM, CDR2 ANQGSEA. V trimming: 7 bases; J trimming: 2 bases; junction bases outside the gene matches: 16. CDR3 loop: CSADGHRTSVSTDTQYF. The DNA of the CDR3 is TGCAGCGCCGACGGACACAGGACTAGCGTCTCCACAGATACGCAGTATTTT.

V and J are TRBV30 and TRBJ1-2, with 7 positions matching TRBD1. The CDR3 is 13 residues long. Germline assignment: CDR1 GTSNPN and CDR2 SVGIG (reference sequence). V was clipped by 4 bases and J by 5 bases; unmatched bases: 7. The CDR3 DNA reads as TGTGCCTGGACCGGGACAGAGGGGTATGGCTACACCTTC. Translation gives CAWTGTEGYGYTF. The full variable domain, with the rest looked up from reference TRBV30 and TRBJ1-2, is SQTIHQWPATLVQPVGSPLSLECTVEGTSNPNLYWYRQAAGRGLQLLFYSVGIGQISSEVPQNLSASRPQDRQFILSSKKLLLSDSGFYLCAWTGTEGYGYTFGSGTRLTVV.

The CDR3 protein is CSVDGTGERNEQFF. In DNA, the CDR3 is TGCAGCGTTGACGGGACAGGGGAACGCAATGAGCAGTTCTTC. The chain carries TRBV29-1 and TRBJ2-1, with 10 nucleotides matching TRBD1. The CDR3 has 14 amino acids. The V gene's germline CDR1 is SQVTM and CDR2 ANQGSEA. The J segment lost 6 bases and the V segment lost 3 bases, leaving 5 bases of the junction unmatched.

The chain carries TRBV19 and TRBJ2-3, with 10 bases that match TRBD2. Germline CDR1 reads LNHDA; CDR2 reads SQIVND (reference sequence). V was clipped by 7 bases and J by 2 bases; unmatched bases: 6. The CDR3 is 15 amino acids. CDR3 sequence: CASTATSGYTDTQYF. CDR3 DNA: TGTGCCAGTACCGCGACTAGCGGGTACACAGATACGCAGTATTTT.

This clone was seen only once. The chain employs TRBV19 and TRBJ2-3, with 7 bases aligning to TRBD1. This CDR3 region has 15 residues. The germline V gene has CDR1 LNHDA and CDR2 SQIVND (reference sequence). J lost 6 bases, V lost 0 bases, and 6 bases had no gene match. The CDR3 coding sequence is TGTGCCAGTAGTATAGACACGGGACAGCTTGATACGCAGTATTTT. This encodes CASSIDTGQLDTQYF.

The rearrangement joins TRBV27 to TRBJ1-5; D unresolved. Deletions cut 6 bases from V and 3 bases from J, with 9 bases between. The CDR3 consists of 13 residues. Per germline, CDR1 MNHEY and CDR2 SMNVEV (reference sequence). CDR3 in amino acids: CASSRYYNQPQHF. The CDR3 nucleotides are TGTGCCAGCAGCCGTTACTACAATCAGCCCCAGCATTTT.

The chain carries TRBV25-1 and TRBJ2-5; 9 nucleotides align to TRBD1. V shed 6 bases, J shed 4 bases, and the junction held 3 bases outside the gene matches. The CDR3 sequence is 13 residues long. Germline CDR1 is MGHDK and CDR2 is SYGVNS. The DNA for the CDR3 is TGTGCCAGCAGGCGACAGGGGGGAGAGACCCAGTACTTC. The encoded protein is CASRRQGGETQYF. Drawing the rest from reference TRBV25-1 and TRBJ2-5, the complete variable domain is EADIYQTPRYLVIGTGKKITLECSQTMGHDKMYWYQQDPGMELHLIHYSYGVNSTEKGDLSSESTVSRIRTEHFPLTLESARPSHTSQYLCASRRQGGETQYFGPGTRLLVL.

This clone appeared once. This chain connects TRBV6-5 to TRBJ2-7; TRBD2 matches 7 bases. The germline V gene has CDR1 MNHEY and CDR2 SVGAGI. V shed 8 bases and J 3 bases; nucleotides not matched to a gene: 7. This CDR3 comprises 13 residues. DNA of the CDR3: TGTGCCAGCGGGTCTGGCGGGAGCTACGAGCAGTACTTC. Its translation is CASGSGGSYEQYF.

This clone was counted a single time. CDR3 residues: CASSQGADTDTQYF. The CDR3, as DNA: TGCGCCAGCAGCCAAGGAGCCGACACAGATACGCAGTATTTT. The chain recombines TRBV4-1 with TRBJ2-3; D unresolved. CDR3 length: 14 residues. Germline-derived CDR1 and CDR2 are MGHRA and YSYEKL. Trimming removed 1 base from V and 2 bases from J, with 7 bases in between.

CDR3 residues: CASGQALNTGELFF. The CDR3 region has the DNA TGTGCCAGCGGACAGGCCCTTAACACCGGGGAGCTGTTTTTT. This sequence joins TRBV2 and TRBJ2-2; 7 bases agree with TRBD1. Per the germline V gene, CDR1 is SNHLY and CDR2 is FYNNEI. With 8 bases clipped from V and 2 bases from J, the junction kept 5 bases outside the gene matches. CDR3 length equals 14 residues.

The chain couples TRBV6-6 to TRBJ2-1; 7 positions agree with TRBD2. The germline gives CDR1 MNHNY, CDR2 SVGAGI (reference sequence). Trimming took 2 bases from V and 7 from J; bases not matched to a gene: 8. The CDR3 is 15 residues long. The CDR3: CASSYAGLGSNEQFF. CDR3 sequence (DNA): TGTGCCAGCAGTTACGCCGGACTAGGTTCTAATGAGCAGTTCTTC.

The genes are TRBV27 and TRBJ2-1; D is possibly TRBD2 (5 bases). The CDR3 contains 16 residues. From germline, CDR1 is MNHEY and CDR2 SMNVEV (reference sequence). The V gene lost 5 bases and the J gene lost 0 bases, with 14 bases spanning the gap. CDR3 sequence reads: CASSPGIGSSYNEQFF. In DNA form, the CDR3 reads TGTGCCAGCAGTCCCGGGATTGGGAGCTCCTACAATGAGCAGTTCTTC.

V and J are TRBV15 and TRBJ1-5; 10 nucleotides match TRBD1. The CDR3 runs 14 residues. Germline V gene lookup returns CDR1 LNHNV and CDR2 YYDKDF (reference sequence). V dropped 5 bases and J dropped 5; count of bases not matched to a gene: 3. The CDR3 region is CATSGQGVYQPQHF. In nucleotides, the CDR3 is TGTGCCACCAGCGGACAGGGGGTCTATCAGCCCCAGCATTTT.

This clone was counted a few times. The V call is TRBV27, the J call TRBJ1-5; D call uncertain. Germline V gene data show CDR1 as MNHEY and CDR2 as SMNVEV (reference sequence). V dropped 3 bases and J dropped 4 bases, with 10 bases sitting between them. The CDR3 has 14 amino acids. DNA for the CDR3: TGTGCCAGCAGTTTTATGGCCGTGAATCAGCCCCAGCATTTT. Amino acids: CASSFMAVNQPQHF.

The J gene is TRBJ2-1, the V gene TRBV5-5; the D gene is possibly TRBD1 (6 bases). Germline-derived CDR1 and CDR2 are SGHKS and YYEKEE (reference sequence). Trimming cost V 6 bases and J 3 bases, with 13 bases left between them. The CDR3 is made up of 14 amino acids. The CDR3 DNA follows: TGTGCCAGCACGGGTCAGGGGAACTACAATGAGCAGTTCTTC. Its protein product is CASTGQGNYNEQFF.

To note about this clone: One end of the junction fails to match germline, which may point to a read error. This chain joins TRBV6-5 and TRBJ2-7, with D unresolved. The CDR3 loop spans 11 amino acids. The V gene's germline CDR1 is MNHEY and CDR2 SVGAGI. For the CDR3, the DNA is TGTGCCAGCAGTTATGAACGGGTGTTGGTATTC. Protein: CASSYERVLVF.

The gene calls are TRBV4-1 and TRBJ2-7; 8 bases are shared with TRBD1. The CDR3 is made up of 17 amino acids. Germline CDR1 and CDR2: MGHRA and YSYEKL. V was clipped by 2 bases and J by 4 bases; unmatched bases: 13. CDR3 DNA sequence: TGCGCCAGCAGCCAACCTACCTCAGGACAGGGAAGATACGAGCAGTACTTC. This translates into CASSQPTSGQGRYEQYF.

The genes are TRBV28 and TRBJ1-5; 10 bases match TRBD1. J lost 5 bases, V lost 4 bases, and 8 bases had no gene match. From germline, CDR1 is MDHEN and CDR2 SYDVKM. CDR3 length equals 16 residues. CDR3 bases: TGTGCCAGCAGTTATCTGACAGGGGGCGCATATCAGCCCCAGCATTTT. Translated: CASSYLTGGAYQPQHF.

V usage is TRBV6-1 and J usage is TRBJ2-5; TRBD1 is a possible D gene (7 bases). The CDR3 covers 12 residues. Trimming shortened V by 8 bases and J by 5 bases, and 12 bases separated the two germline ends. Germline lookup yields CDR1 MNHNS and CDR2 SASEGT. The CDR3 is CASAGGMETQYF. The CDR3 DNA reads as TGTGCCAGCGCAGGGGGGATGGAGACCCAGTACTTC.

Written as DNA, the CDR3 is TGTGCCAGCAGTCCGCTCTACCGGGACAGGGGCTCCAACTATGGCTACACCTTC. The encoded protein is CASSPLYRDRGSNYGYTF. The rearrangement uses TRBV27 and TRBJ1-2, with 10 bases identical to TRBD1. Germline V gene sequence: CDR1 MNHEY, CDR2 SMNVEV (reference sequence). V shed 5 bases and J 2 bases; nucleotides not matched to a gene: 14. The CDR3 runs 18 residues.

The chain uses TRBV12-2 and TRBJ2-7; the table's D call, TRBD2, has no DNA check behind it. TRBV12-2 is noted as a pseudogene. This CDR3 contains 17 residues. The CDR3: CASRLARTSGRAYEQYF. DNA of the CDR3: TGTGCAAGTCGCTTAGCGCGGACTAGCGGGAGGGCCTACGAGCAGTACTTC.

This rearrangement joins TRBV5-1 to TRBJ2-7; tentatively, D is TRBD2 (5 bases). V dropped 2 bases and J dropped 7 bases, with 10 bases sitting between them. The CDR3 extends over 12 amino acids. The germline V gene encodes CDR1 SGHRS and CDR2 YFSETQ. The CDR3 sequence: CASSLWEREQYF. In DNA form, the CDR3 reads TGCGCCAGCAGCTTATGGGAGCGTGAGCAGTACTTC.

The V gene is TRBV28, the J gene TRBJ2-5; D unresolved. This CDR3 has 15 amino acids. Deletions cut 3 bases from V and 3 bases from J, with 14 bases between. The germline gives CDR1 MDHEN, CDR2 SYDVKM. In nucleotides, the CDR3 is TGTGCCAGCAGTTTGCGAGACACCGGCGAAGAGACCCAGTACTTC. Its protein is CASSLRDTGEETQYF.

The chain recombines TRBV15 with TRBJ2-3; D gene ambiguous. This CDR3 has 13 amino acids. From germline, CDR1 is LNHNV and CDR2 YYDKDF (reference sequence). V lost 7 bases and J lost 4, with 12 bases in between. CDR3 sequence reads: CATNSDFADTQYF. In nucleotides, the CDR3 is TGTGCCACCAATTCAGATTTTGCAGATACGCAGTATTTT.